The next 6 T cell receptor beta chains were all read from a single sample in a study of blood T cells in healthy people across ages. For the second PCR, which ran for roughly 6 to 12 cycles, a sample-barcoded 5' primer and a J-beta primer mix were used. MiXCR, run by TCRdb on the 5' RACE reads, gives a single entry per CDR3 protein. The table lists 800,000 to 950,000 distinct CDR3 sequences, about 28% of them singletons. The data also belong to a second study, concerning T cells of mothers and their children.

The sequenced sample was blood. The receptors were sampled from a woman in her thirties or forties in good health.

V usage is TRBV7-2 and J usage is TRBJ2-3, with D unclear. Germline CDR1 reads SGHTA; CDR2 reads FQGNSA. The V end lost 7 bases, the J end lost 0 bases, and 14 bases lay between the germline ends. CDR3 length: 15 residues. The CDR3 sequence is CASNPDGSSTDTQYF. In DNA, the CDR3 is TGTGCCAGCAACCCCGACGGATCAAGCACAGATACGCAGTATTTT.

V usage is TRBV11-2 and J usage is TRBJ2-3, with 9 nucleotides matching TRBD1. CDR1 is SGHAT and CDR2 is FQNNGV in the germline V gene. This CDR3 is built from 14 residues. Losses at the gene ends were 8 bases for V and 3 bases for J; bases not matched to a gene: 6. CDR3: CASRDRVRTDTQYF. CDR3 in DNA: TGTGCCAGCCGGGACAGGGTACGAACAGATACGCAGTATTTT.

Regarding this clonotype: An end of the junction differs from the germline gene, which may be a read error. V is TRBV6-2 or TRBV6-3 and J is TRBJ2-5; D remains ambiguous. Germline CDR1 reads MNHEY; CDR2 reads SVGEGT. The CDR3 length is 16 residues. CDR3 in amino acids: CASSYSSMGNQGTQYF. The CDR3 DNA follows: TGTGCCAGCAGTTACTCGAGTATGGGTAACCAAGGGACCCAGTACTTC.

This chain links TRBV3-1 with TRBJ2-6; the match to TRBD1 covers 7 bases. V was pared by 4 bases and J by 1 base, with 4 bases of the junction left unmatched. Germline CDR1 and CDR2: LGHDT and YNNKEL (reference sequence). This CDR3 contains 16 residues. CDR3 sequence reads: CASSRAGGSGANVLTF. CDR3 bases: TGTGCCAGCAGCCGGGCAGGGGGTTCTGGGGCCAACGTCCTGACTTTC. Full variable domain (outside the CDR3, taken from reference TRBV3-1 and TRBJ2-6): DTAVSQTPKYLVTQMGNDKSIKCEQNLGHDTMYWYKQDSKKFLKIMFSYNNKELIINETVPNRFSPKSPDKAHLNLHINSLELGDSAVYFCASSRAGGSGANVLTFGAGSRLTVL.

The rearrangement links TRBV30 to TRBJ1-4; 12 nucleotides agree with TRBD1. The CDR3 is made up of 16 amino acids. With 3 bases clipped from V and 4 bases from J, the junction kept 6 bases outside the gene matches. The V gene's germline CDR1 is GTSNPN and CDR2 SVGIG (reference sequence). The CDR3 coding sequence is TGTGCCTGGAGACGGGGACAGGGGGCCGGTAATGAAAAACTGTTTTTT. Its translation: CAWRRGQGAGNEKLFF.

This clonotype was observed a handful of times. The chain uses TRBV7-8 and TRBJ1-1, with 8 bases lining up with TRBD1. This CDR3 is built from 16 residues. Looked up from germline, CDR1 is SGHVS and CDR2 is FQNEAQ. Trimming took 0 bases from V and 3 from J; bases not matched to a gene: 6. The CDR3 reads CASSLAVPGGHTEAFF. CDR3 DNA: TGTGCCAGCAGCTTAGCCGTTCCAGGGGGCCACACTGAAGCTTTCTTT.